This T cell receptor beta chain was obtained from a study of blood T cell repertoires in COVID-19. Study overall: Donors in the United States, Italy and Spain gave samples during acute or convalescent COVID-19. PBMCs, B-cell-depleted T cells, or T cells provided the cDNA or gDNA that made up the material.

Study processing details: Reference gene primers were amplified, and this amplification served to estimate nucleated cell counts. TCRdb keeps only in-frame clones here, not all; method: immunoSEQ multiplex PCR. V and J calls and clone size are as listed in that table; D and trimming were resolved from the DNA. Here the sample spans around 100,000 clones, around nine tenths being singletons. The CDR3 loop spans 15 amino acids. The germline V and J ends were trimmed by 3 bases and 2 bases, with 14 bases remaining between them. Germline V gives CDR1 SGHRS, CDR2 YFSETQ. The receptor was isolated from an elderly man with acute or convalescent COVID-19. V gene TRBV5-1 combines with J gene TRBJ2-5, with D possibly TRBD2 on 7 matching bases. Sequenced: peripheral blood. The CDR3 sequence is CASSSPGRGQETQYF. In DNA form, the CDR3 reads TGCGCCAGCAGCTCCCCAGGGAGGGGGCAAGAGACCCAGTACTTC.